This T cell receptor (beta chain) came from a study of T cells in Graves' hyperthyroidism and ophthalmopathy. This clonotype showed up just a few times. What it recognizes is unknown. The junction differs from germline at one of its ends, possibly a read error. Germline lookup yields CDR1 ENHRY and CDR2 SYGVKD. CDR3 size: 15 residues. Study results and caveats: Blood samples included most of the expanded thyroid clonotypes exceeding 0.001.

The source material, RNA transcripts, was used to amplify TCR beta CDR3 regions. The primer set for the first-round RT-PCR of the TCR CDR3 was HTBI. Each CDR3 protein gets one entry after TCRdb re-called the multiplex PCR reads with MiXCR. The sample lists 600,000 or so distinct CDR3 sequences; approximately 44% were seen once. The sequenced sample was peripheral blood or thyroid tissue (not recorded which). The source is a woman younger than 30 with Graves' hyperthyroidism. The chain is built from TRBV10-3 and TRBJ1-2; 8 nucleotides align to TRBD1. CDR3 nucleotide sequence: TGTGCCAGCAGTTCCCGGACAGGGATTAACTATGGCTACACCTTC. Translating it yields CASSSRTGINYGYTF.